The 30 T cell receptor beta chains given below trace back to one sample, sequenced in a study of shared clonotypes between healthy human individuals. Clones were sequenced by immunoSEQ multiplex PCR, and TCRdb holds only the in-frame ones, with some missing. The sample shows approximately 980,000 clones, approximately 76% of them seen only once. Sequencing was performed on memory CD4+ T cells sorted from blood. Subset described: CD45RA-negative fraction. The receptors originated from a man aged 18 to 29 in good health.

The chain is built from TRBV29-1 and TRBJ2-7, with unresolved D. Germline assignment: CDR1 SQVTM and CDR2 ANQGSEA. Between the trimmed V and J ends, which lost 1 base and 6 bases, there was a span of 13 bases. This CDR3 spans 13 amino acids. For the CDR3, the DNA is TGCAGCGTTGAAGGGATAGCAGGTCTCGAGCAGTACTTC. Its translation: CSVEGIAGLEQYF.

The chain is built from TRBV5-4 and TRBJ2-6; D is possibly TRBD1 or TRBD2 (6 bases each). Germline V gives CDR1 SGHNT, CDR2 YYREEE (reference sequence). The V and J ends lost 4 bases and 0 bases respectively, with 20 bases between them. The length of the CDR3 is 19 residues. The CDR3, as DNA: TGTGCCAGCAGCCCCCCGGGGGCAGGGGCCCTCTCTGGGGCCAACGTCCTGACTTTC. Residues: CASSPPGAGALSGANVLTF.

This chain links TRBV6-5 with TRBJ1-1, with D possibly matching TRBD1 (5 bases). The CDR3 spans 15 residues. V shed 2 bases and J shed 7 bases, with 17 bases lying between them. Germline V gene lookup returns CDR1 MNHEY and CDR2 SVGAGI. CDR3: CASSYGSKWGSEAFF. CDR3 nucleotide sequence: TGTGCCAGCAGTTACGGGTCAAAGTGGGGCAGTGAAGCTTTCTTT.

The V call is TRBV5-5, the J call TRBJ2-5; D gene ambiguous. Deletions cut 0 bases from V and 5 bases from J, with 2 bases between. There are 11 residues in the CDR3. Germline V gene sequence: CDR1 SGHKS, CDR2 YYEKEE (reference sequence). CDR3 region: CASSLAETQYF. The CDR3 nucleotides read TGTGCCAGCAGCTTGGCGGAGACCCAGTACTTC.

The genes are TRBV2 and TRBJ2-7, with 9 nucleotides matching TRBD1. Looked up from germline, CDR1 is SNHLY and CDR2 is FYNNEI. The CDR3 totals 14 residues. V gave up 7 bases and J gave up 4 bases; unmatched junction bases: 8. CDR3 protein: CASKANRGLYEQYF. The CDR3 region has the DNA TGTGCCAGCAAGGCAAACAGGGGGCTGTACGAGCAGTACTTC.

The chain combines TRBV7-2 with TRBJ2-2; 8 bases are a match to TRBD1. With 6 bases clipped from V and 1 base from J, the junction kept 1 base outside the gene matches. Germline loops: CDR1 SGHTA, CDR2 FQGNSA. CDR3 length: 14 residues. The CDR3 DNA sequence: TGTGCCAGCAGAGACAGGGGGAACACCGGGGAGCTGTTTTTT. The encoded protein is CASRDRGNTGELFF. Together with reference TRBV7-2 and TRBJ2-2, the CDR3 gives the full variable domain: GAGVSQSPSNKVTEKGKDVELRCDPISGHTALYWYRQSLGQGLEFLIYFQGNSAPDKSGLPSDRFSAERTGGSVSTLTIQRTQQEDSAVYLCASRDRGNTGELFFGEGSRLTVL.

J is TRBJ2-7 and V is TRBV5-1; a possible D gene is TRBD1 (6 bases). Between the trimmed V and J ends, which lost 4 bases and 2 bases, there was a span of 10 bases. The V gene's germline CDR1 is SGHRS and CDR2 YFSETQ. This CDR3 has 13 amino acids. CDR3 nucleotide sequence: TGCGCCAGCAGCATGGACAGAGCCTACGAGCAGTACTTC. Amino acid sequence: CASSMDRAYEQYF. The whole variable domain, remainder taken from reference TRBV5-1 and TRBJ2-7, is KAGVTQTPRYLIKTRGQQVTLSCSPISGHRSVSWYQQTPGQGLQFLFEYFSETQRNKGNFPGRFSGRQFSNSRSEMNVSTLELGDSALYLCASSMDRAYEQYFGPGTRLTVT.

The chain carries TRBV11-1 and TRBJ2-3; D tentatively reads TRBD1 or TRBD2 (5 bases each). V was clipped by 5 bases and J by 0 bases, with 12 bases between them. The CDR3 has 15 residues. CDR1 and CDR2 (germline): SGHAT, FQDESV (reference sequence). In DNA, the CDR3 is TGTGCCAGCAGCCGCACCGGGACGAGCACAGATACGCAGTATTTT. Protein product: CASSRTGTSTDTQYF. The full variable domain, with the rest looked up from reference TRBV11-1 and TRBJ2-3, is EAEVAQSPRYKITEKSQAVAFWCDPISGHATLYWYRQILGQGPELLVQFQDESVVDDSQLPKDRFSAERLKGVDSTLKIQPAELGDSAMYLCASSRTGTSTDTQYFGPGTRLTVL.

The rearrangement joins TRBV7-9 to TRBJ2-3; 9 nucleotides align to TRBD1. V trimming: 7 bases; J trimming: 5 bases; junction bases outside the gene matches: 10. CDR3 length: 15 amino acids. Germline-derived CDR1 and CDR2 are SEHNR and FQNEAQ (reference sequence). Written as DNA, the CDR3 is TGTGCCAGCACTCCTGGACAGGGGAAGGGAGATACGCAGTATTTT. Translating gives CASTPGQGKGDTQYF.

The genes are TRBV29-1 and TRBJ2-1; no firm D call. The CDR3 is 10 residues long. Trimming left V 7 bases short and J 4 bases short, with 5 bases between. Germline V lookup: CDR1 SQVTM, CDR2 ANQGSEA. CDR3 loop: CSAQYNEQFF. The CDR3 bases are TGCAGCGCCCAATACAATGAGCAGTTCTTC.

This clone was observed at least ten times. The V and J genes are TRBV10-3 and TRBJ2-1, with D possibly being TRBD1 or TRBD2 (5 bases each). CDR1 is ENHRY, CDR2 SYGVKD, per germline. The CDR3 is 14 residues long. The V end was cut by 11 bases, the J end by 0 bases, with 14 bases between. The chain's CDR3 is CAAKRGDSYNEQFF. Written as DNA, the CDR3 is TGTGCCGCAAAGCGAGGGGACTCCTACAATGAGCAGTTCTTC.

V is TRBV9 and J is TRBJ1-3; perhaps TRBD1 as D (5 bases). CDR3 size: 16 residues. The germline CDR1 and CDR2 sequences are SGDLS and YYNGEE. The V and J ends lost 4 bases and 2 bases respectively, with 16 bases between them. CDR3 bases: TGTGCCAGCAGCTCTCATTTGGCAGGGACTGGAAACACCATATATTTT. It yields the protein CASSSHLAGTGNTIYF.

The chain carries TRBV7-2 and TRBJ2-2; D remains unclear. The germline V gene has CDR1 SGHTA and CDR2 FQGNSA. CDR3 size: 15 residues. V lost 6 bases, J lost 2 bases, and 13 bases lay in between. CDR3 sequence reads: CASRSRVQNTGELFF. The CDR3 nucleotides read TGTGCCAGCAGGTCACGGGTCCAAAACACCGGGGAGCTGTTTTTT.

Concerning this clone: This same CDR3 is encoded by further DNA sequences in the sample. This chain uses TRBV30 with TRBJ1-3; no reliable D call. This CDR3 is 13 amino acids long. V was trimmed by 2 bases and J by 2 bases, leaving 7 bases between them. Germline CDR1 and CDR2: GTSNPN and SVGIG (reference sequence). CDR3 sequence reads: CAWSLGAGNTIYF. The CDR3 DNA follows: TGTGCCTGGAGTCTCGGGGCTGGAAACACCATATATTTT.

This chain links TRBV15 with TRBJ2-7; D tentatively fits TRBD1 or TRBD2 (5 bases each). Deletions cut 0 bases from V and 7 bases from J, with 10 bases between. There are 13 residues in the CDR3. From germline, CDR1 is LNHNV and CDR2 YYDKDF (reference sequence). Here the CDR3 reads CATSRDLRGEQYF. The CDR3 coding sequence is TGTGCCACCAGCAGAGACTTGAGGGGAGAGCAGTACTTC. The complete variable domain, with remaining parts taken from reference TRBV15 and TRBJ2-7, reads DAMVIQNPRYQVTQFGKPVTLSCSQTLNHNVMYWYQQKSSQAPKLLFHYYDKDFNNEADTPDNFQSRRPNTSFCFLDIRSPGLGDTAMYLCATSRDLRGEQYFGPGTRLTVT.

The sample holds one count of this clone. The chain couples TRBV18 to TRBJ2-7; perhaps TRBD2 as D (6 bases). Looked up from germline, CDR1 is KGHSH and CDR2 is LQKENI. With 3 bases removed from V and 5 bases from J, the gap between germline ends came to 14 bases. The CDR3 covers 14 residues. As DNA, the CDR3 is TGTGCCAGCTCACCGGTGACTAGTACGAACGAGCAGTACTTC. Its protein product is CASSPVTSTNEQYF.

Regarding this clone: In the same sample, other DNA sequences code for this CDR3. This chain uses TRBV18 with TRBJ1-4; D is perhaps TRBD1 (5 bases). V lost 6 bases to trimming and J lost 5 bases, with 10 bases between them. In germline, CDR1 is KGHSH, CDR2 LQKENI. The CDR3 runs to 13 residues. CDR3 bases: TGTGCCAGCTCGCGGGACGGGAATGAAAAACTGTTTTTT. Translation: CASSRDGNEKLFF.

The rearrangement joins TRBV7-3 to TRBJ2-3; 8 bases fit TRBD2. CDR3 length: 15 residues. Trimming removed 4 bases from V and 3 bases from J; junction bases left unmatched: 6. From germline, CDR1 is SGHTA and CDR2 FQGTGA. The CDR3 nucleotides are TGTGCCAGCAGCTCAGGACTAGCCGCGACAGATACGCAGTATTTT. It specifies CASSSGLAATDTQYF.

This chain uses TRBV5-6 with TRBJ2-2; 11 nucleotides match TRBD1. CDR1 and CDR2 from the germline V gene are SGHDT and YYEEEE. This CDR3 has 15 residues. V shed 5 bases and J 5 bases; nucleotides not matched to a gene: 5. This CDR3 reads CASSGTGGATGELFF. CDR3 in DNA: TGTGCCAGCAGTGGGACAGGGGGAGCAACCGGGGAGCTGTTTTTT.

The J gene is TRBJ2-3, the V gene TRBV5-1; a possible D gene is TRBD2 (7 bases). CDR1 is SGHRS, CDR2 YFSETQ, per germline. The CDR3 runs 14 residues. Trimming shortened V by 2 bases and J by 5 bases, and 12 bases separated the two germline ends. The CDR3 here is CASSLGGGQDTQYF. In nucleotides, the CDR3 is TGCGCCAGCAGCTTAGGCGGGGGCCAAGATACGCAGTATTTT.

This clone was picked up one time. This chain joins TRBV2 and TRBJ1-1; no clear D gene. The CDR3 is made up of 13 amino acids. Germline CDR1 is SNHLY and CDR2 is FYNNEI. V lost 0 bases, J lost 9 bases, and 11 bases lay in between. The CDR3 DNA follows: TGTGCCAGCAGTGAAGCGCTTCGTGGACAAGCTTTCTTT. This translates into CASSEALRGQAFF.

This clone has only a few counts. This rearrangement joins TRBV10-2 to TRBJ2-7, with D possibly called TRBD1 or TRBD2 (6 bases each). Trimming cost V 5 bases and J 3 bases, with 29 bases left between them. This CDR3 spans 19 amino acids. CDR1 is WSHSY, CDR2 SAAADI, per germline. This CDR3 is CASSRNFRGPRSFGYEQYF. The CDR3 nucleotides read TGCGCCAGCAGTAGAAATTTTCGGGGGCCTCGAAGTTTCGGCTACGAGCAGTACTTC.

The CDR3 sequence: CASSPSGQGAEAFF. The DNA for the CDR3 is TGTGCCAGCAGTCCCTCGGGACAGGGGGCTGAAGCTTTCTTT. This chain links TRBV27 with TRBJ1-1; 11 bases are shared with TRBD1. The germline V gene encodes CDR1 MNHEY and CDR2 SMNVEV (reference sequence). Trimming took 5 bases from V and 6 from J; bases not matched to a gene: 5. The CDR3 contains 14 residues.

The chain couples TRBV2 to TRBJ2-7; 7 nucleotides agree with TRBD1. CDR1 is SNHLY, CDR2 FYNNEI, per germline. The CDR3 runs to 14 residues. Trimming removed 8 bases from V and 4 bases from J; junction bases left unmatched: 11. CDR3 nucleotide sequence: TGTGCCAGCGGATTGAACAGGGGTGAATACGAGCAGTACTTC. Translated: CASGLNRGEYEQYF.

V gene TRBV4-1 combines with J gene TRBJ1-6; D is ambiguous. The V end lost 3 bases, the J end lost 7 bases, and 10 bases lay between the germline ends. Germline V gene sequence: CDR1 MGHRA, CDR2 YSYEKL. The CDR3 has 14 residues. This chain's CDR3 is CASSQGSSNSPLHF. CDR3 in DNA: TGCGCCAGCAGCCAGGGCAGCTCAAATTCACCCCTCCACTTT.

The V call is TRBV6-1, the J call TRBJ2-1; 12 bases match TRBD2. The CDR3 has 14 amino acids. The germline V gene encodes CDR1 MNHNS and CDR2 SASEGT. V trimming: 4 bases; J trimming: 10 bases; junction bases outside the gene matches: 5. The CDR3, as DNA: TGTGCCAGCAGTGGACTAGCGGGAGCGGGGGAGCAGTTCTTC. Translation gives CASSGLAGAGEQFF.

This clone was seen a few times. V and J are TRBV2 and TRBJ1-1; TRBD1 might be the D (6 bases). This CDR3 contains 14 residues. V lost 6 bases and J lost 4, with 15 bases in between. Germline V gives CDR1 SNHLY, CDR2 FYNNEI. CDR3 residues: CASSANRVGTEAFF. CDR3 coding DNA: TGTGCCAGCAGCGCCAACAGGGTCGGCACTGAAGCTTTCTTT.

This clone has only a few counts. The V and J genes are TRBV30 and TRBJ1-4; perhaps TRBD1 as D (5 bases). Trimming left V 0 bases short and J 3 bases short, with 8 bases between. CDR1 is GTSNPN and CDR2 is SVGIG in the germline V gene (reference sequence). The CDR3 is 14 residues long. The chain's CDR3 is CAWSVKGANEKLFF. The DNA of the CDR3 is TGTGCCTGGAGTGTAAAAGGGGCTAATGAAAAACTGTTTTTT. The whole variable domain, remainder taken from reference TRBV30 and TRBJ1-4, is SQTIHQWPATLVQPVGSPLSLECTVEGTSNPNLYWYRQAAGRGLQLLFYSVGIGQISSEVPQNLSASRPQDRQFILSSKKLLLSDSGFYLCAWSVKGANEKLFFGSGTQLSVL.

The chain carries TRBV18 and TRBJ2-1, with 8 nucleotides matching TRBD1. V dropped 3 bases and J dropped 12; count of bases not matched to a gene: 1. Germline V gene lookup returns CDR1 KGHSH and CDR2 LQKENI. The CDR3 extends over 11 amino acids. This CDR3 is CASSPDRGQFF. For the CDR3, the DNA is TGTGCCAGCTCACCCGACAGGGGGCAGTTCTTC.

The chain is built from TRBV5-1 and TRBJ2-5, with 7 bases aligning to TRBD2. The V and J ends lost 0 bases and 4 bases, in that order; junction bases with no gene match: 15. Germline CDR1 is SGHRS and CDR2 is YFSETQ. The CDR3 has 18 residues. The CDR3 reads CASSLGSNLKPGGETQYF. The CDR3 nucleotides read TGCGCCAGCAGCTTGGGTAGTAATCTCAAACCGGGGGGAGAGACCCAGTACTTC.